These 10 T cell receptor beta chains originate from one sample sequenced in a study of T-cell memory formation after mild COVID-19. TCRdb re-called the 5' RACE reads with MiXCR, one entry per CDR3 protein. This sample has fewer than 700,000 distinct CDR3 sequences, with roughly 18% found just once. Sequencing input: PBMCs or a T cell subset sorted from them (not recorded which). The receptors were gathered from an adult woman who had mild COVID-19 (a few samples of this study predate the infection). Cell type and time point are not known.

The chain is built from TRBV29-1 and TRBJ1-2, with 7 nucleotides matching TRBD1. Germline V gives CDR1 SQVTM, CDR2 ANQGSEA. The CDR3 sequence is 14 residues long. The V and J ends lost 3 bases and 4 bases, in that order; junction bases with no gene match: 8. The CDR3 sequence: CSVDAGGSTYGYTF. The CDR3 DNA reads as TGCAGCGTTGATGCAGGGGGATCTACCTATGGCTACACCTTC.

This clonotype was seen repeatedly, ten times or more. The gene calls are TRBV20-1 and TRBJ2-2; 10 bases are shared with TRBD2. The CDR3 consists of 15 residues. From germline, CDR1 is DFQATT and CDR2 SNEGSKA (reference sequence). Trimming removed 2 bases from V and 5 bases from J; junction bases left unmatched: 5. CDR3 sequence reads: CSARQSGRGTGELFF. The CDR3 region has the DNA TGCAGTGCTAGACAAAGCGGGAGGGGTACCGGGGAGCTGTTTTTT.

This clonotype was seen only a few times. This sequence joins TRBV4-3 and TRBJ2-5, with 8 bases identical to TRBD1. The CDR3 covers 15 residues. Germline V CDR1 and CDR2: LGHNA, YSLEER. The J segment lost 0 bases and the V segment lost 1 base, leaving 1 base of the junction unmatched. The chain's CDR3 is CASSQGTGNQETQYF. The CDR3 DNA reads TGCGCCAGCAGCCAAGGGACAGGGAACCAAGAGACCCAGTACTTC.

This clonotype was seen ten or more times. V gene TRBV6-1 combines with J gene TRBJ1-1; no firm D call. V was pared by 1 base and J by 4 bases, with 10 bases between. The CDR3 is 14 amino acids. The germline V gene has CDR1 MNHNS and CDR2 SASEGT. In DNA, the CDR3 is TGTGCCAGCAGTGAAGATGGGGAGTCCACTGAAGCTTTCTTT. Translation gives CASSEDGESTEAFF.

In this sample, this clonotype turned up many times. CDR3 amino acids: CASSPGLAGGPSDTQYF. The CDR3, as DNA: TGTGCCAGCAGCCCCGGACTAGCGGGAGGGCCGTCAGATACGCAGTATTTT. The V call is TRBV7-2, the J call TRBJ2-3, with 15 bases matching TRBD2. This CDR3 has 17 amino acids. Per germline, CDR1 SGHTA and CDR2 FQGNSA. Losses at the gene ends were 5 bases for V and 4 bases for J; bases not matched to a gene: 7.

In its sample, this clonotype was seen a few times. V usage is TRBV12-3 or TRBV12-4 and J usage is TRBJ2-2; TRBD2 matches at 9 bases. The V segment lost 6 bases and the J segment 3 bases; nucleotides outside the gene matches: 8. The CDR3 covers 16 residues. CDR3 sequence reads: CASRETAGGHTGELFF. The DNA of the CDR3 is TGTGCCAGCAGGGAAACAGCGGGAGGTCACACCGGGGAGCTGTTTTTT.

Here the CDR3 reads CASTPGPGQGHPYEQYF. CDR3 in DNA: TGTGCCAGCACCCCCGGCCCGGGACAGGGGCATCCATACGAGCAGTACTTC. This rearrangement joins TRBV13 to TRBJ2-7; 10 nucleotides match TRBD1. This CDR3 region has 17 residues. V shed 7 bases, J shed 4 bases, and the junction held 16 bases outside the gene matches. CDR1 and CDR2 (germline): PRHDT, FYEKMQ (reference sequence).

This clonotype came up a few times. The rearrangement links TRBV27 to TRBJ2-7, with 8 bases that match TRBD1. Germline CDR1 is MNHEY and CDR2 is SMNVEV (reference sequence). The V and J ends lost 4 bases and 2 bases, in that order; junction bases with no gene match: 7. The CDR3 length is 15 residues. This CDR3 reads CASSSGQGNPYEQYF. CDR3 nucleotide sequence: TGTGCCAGCAGTTCTGGACAGGGCAACCCCTACGAGCAGTACTTC.

The chain joins TRBV7-6 to TRBJ2-1; the D call may be TRBD1 or TRBD2 (5 bases each). The germline gives CDR1 SGHVS, CDR2 FNYEAQ. V dropped 5 bases and J dropped 0 bases, with 11 bases sitting between them. This CDR3 spans 15 amino acids. Here the CDR3 DNA reads TGTGCCAGCAGCCCTCGGGACGGCTCCTACAATGAGCAGTTCTTC. Encoded protein: CASSPRDGSYNEQFF.

This clonotype was detected many times. This chain links TRBV14 with TRBJ2-4, with a tentative D call TRBD2 (6 bases). The CDR3 sequence is 11 residues long. V lost 5 bases to trimming and J lost 10 bases, with 9 bases between them. Germline V gives CDR1 SGHDN, CDR2 FVKESK. The CDR3 region has the DNA TGTGCCAGCAGCGGGGGGAGGATTCAGTACTTC. It translates to CASSGGRIQYF.